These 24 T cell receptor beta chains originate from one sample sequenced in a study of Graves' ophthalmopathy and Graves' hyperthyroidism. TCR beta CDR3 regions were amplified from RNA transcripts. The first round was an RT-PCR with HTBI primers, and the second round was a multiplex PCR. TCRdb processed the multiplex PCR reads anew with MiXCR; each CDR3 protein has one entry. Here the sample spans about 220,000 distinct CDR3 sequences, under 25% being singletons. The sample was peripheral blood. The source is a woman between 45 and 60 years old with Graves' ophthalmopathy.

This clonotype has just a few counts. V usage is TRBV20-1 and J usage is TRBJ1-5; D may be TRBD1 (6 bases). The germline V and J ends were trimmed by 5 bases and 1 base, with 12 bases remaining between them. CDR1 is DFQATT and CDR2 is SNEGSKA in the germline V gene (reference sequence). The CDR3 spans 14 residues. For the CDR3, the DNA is TGCAGTGCTTTTATAGGGGGGAGCAATCAGCCCCAGCATTTT. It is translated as CSAFIGGSNQPQHF.

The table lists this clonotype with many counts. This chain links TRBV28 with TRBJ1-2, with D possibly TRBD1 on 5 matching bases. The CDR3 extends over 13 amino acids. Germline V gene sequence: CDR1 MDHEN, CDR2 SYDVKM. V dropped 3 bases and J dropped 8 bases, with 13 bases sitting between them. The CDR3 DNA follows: TGTGCCAGCAGTTTGTTGAAGGGGAGCGGCTACACCTTC. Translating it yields CASSLLKGSGYTF.

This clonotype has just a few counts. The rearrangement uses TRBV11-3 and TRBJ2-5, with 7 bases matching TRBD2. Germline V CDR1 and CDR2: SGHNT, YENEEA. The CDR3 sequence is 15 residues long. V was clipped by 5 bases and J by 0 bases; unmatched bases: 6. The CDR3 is CASSKGTSDQETQYF. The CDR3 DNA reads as TGTGCCAGCAGCAAAGGCACTAGCGACCAAGAGACCCAGTACTTC. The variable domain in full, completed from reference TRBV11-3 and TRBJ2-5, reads EAGVVQSPRYKIIEKKQPVAFWCNPISGHNTLYWYLQNLGQGPELLIRYENEEAVDDSQLPKDRFSAERLKGVDSTLKIQPAELGDSAVYLCASSKGTSDQETQYFGPGTRLLVL.

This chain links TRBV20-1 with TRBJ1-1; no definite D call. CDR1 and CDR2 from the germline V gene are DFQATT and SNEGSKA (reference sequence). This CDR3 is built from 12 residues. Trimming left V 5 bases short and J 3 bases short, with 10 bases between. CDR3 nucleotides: TGCAGTGCTCTAGAACGGGACACTGAAGCTTTCTTT. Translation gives CSALERDTEAFF.

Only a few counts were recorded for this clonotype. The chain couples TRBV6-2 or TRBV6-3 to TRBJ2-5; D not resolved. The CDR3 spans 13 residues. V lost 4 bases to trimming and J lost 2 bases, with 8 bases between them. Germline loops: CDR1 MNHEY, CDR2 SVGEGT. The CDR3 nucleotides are TGTGCCAGCAGTTTGACGGAGCAAGAGACCCAGTACTTC. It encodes CASSLTEQETQYF.

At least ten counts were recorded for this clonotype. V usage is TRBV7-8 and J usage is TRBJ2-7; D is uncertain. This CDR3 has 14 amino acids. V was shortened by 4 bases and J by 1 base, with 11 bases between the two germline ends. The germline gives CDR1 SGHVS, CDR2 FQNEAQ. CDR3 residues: CASSSTPGSYEQYF. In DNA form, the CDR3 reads TGTGCCAGCAGCTCGACCCCCGGTTCCTACGAGCAGTACTTC.

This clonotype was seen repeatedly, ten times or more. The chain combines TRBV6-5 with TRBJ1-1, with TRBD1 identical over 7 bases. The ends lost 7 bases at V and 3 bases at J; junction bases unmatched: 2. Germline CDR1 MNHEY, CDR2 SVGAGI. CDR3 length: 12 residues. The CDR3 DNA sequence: TGTGCCAGCAAAGGGGGCCACACTGAAGCTTTCTTT. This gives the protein CASKGGHTEAFF.

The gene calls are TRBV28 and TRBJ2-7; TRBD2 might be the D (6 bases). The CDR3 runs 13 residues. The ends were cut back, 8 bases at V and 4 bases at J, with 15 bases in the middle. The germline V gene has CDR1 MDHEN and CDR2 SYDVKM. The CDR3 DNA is TGTGCCAGCCTTACTAGTGGGGGGTACGAGCAGTACTTC. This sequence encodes CASLTSGGYEQYF.

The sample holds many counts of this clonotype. CDR3 in DNA: TGTGCCAGCAGTGAAGCGATAGGGGCGAACTATGGCTACACCTTC. Amino acids: CASSEAIGANYGYTF. This chain uses TRBV2 with TRBJ1-2; D is possibly TRBD1 (5 bases). CDR3 length equals 15 residues. Trimming left V 0 bases short and J 2 bases short, with 10 bases between. Germline CDR1 is SNHLY and CDR2 is FYNNEI.

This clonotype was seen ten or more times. The DNA for the CDR3 is TGCGCCAGCAGTGAGTCGTCGGGACATGTCCAAGAGACCCAGTACTTC. Translation: CASSESSGHVQETQYF. The chain combines TRBV10-1 with TRBJ2-5; D may be TRBD1 (6 bases). The CDR3 has 16 amino acids. CDR1 is WNHNN, CDR2 SYGVQD, per germline (reference sequence). V was pared by 0 bases and J by 1 base, with 12 bases between.

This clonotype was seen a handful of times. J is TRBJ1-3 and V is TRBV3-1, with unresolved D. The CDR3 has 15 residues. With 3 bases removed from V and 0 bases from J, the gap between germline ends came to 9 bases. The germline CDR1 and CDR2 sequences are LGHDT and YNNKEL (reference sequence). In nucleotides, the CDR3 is TGTGCCAGCAGCCATCTGGCCGGCTCTGGAAACACCATATATTTT. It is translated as CASSHLAGSGNTIYF.

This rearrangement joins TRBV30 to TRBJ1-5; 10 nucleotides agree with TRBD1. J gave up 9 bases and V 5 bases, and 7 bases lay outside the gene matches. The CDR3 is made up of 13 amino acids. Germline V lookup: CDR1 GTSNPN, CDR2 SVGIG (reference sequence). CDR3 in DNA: TGTGCCTGGGGACAGGGGGATGGTCGGCCCCAGCATTTT. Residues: CAWGQGDGRPQHF.

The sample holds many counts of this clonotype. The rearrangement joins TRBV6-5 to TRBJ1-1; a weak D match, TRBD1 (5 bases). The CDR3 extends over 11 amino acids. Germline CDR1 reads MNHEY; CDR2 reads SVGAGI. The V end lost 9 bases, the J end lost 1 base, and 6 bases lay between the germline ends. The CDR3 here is CASTGNTEAFF. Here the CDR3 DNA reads TGTGCCAGTACAGGGAACACTGAAGCTTTCTTT.

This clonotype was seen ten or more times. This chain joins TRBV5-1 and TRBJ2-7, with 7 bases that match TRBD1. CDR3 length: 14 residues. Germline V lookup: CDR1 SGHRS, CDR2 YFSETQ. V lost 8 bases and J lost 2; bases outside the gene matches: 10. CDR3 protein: CARNSGTEPYEQYF. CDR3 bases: TGCGCCAGGAATTCCGGGACAGAACCCTACGAGCAGTACTTC.

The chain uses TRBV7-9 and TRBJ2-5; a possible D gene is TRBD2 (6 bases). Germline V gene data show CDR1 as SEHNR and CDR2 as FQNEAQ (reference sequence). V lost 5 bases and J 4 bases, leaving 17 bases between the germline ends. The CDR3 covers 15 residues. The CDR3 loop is CASSPGWGDGETQYF. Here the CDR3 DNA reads TGTGCCAGCAGCCCGGGCTGGGGGGATGGAGAGACCCAGTACTTC.

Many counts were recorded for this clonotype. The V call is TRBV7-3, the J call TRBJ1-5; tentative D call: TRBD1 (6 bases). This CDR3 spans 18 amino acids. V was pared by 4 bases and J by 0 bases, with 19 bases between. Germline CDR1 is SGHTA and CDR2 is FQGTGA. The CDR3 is CASSSETGPGYSNQPQHF. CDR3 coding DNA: TGTGCCAGCAGCTCAGAGACAGGTCCAGGTTATAGCAATCAGCCCCAGCATTTT.

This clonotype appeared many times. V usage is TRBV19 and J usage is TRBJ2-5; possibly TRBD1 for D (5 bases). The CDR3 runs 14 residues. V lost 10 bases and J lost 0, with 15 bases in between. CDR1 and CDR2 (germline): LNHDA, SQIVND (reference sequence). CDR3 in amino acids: CATGVGVNQETQYF. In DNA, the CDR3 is TGTGCCACAGGCGTAGGGGTTAACCAAGAGACCCAGTACTTC.

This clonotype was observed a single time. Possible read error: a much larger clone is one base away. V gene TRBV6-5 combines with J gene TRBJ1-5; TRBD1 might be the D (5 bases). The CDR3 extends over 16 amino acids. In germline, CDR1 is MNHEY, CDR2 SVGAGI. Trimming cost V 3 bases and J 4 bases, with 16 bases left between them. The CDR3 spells CASSYWGSGRNQPQHF. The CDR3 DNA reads TGTGCCAGCAGTTATTGGGGCTCTGGGAGAAATCAGCCCCAGCATTTT.

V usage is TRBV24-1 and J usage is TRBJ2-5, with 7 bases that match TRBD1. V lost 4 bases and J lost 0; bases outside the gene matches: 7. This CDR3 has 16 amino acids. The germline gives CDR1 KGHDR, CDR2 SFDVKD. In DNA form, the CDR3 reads TGTGCCACCAGTGAGACCGGGACAGATAACCAAGAGACCCAGTACTTC. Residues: CATSETGTDNQETQYF.

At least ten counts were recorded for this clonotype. CDR3 sequence reads: CAISESGRFRTEAFF. The CDR3, as DNA: TGTGCCATCAGTGAGTCGGGCCGGTTTCGGACTGAAGCTTTCTTT. V and J are TRBV10-3 and TRBJ1-1; D unresolved. The V and J ends lost 0 bases and 5 bases respectively, with 13 bases between them. The CDR3 contains 15 residues. Germline lookup yields CDR1 ENHRY and CDR2 SYGVKD.

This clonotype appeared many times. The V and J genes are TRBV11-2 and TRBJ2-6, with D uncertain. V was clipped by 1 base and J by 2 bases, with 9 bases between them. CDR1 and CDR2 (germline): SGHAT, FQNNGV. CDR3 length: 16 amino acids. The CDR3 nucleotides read TGTGCCAGCAGCTTAGGTTCTACCCCTGGGGCCAACGTCCTGACTTTC. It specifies CASSLGSTPGANVLTF.

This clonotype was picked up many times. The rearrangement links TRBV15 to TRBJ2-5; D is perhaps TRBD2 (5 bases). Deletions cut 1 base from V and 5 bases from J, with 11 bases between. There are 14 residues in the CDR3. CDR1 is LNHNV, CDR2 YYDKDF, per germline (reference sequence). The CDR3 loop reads CATSRVGGIETQYF. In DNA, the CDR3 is TGTGCCACCAGCAGAGTTGGAGGAATCGAGACCCAGTACTTC.

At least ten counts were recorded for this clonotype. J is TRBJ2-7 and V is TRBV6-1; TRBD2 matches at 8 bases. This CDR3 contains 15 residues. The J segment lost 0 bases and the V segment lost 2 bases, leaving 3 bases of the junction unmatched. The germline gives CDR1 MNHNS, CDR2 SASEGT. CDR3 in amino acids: CASSELSGSSYEQYF. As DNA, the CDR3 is TGTGCCAGCAGTGAACTCAGCGGGAGCTCCTACGAGCAGTACTTC.

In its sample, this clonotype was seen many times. CDR3 sequence (DNA): TGTGCCAGCAGTCCCACGGGTTTGGGGTTTAGCAATCAGCCCCAGCATTTT. Translated, it gives CASSPTGLGFSNQPQHF. This rearrangement joins TRBV12-3 or TRBV12-4 to TRBJ1-5, with D unclear. The V end was cut by 5 bases, the J end by 0 bases, with 17 bases between. CDR3 length: 17 amino acids.